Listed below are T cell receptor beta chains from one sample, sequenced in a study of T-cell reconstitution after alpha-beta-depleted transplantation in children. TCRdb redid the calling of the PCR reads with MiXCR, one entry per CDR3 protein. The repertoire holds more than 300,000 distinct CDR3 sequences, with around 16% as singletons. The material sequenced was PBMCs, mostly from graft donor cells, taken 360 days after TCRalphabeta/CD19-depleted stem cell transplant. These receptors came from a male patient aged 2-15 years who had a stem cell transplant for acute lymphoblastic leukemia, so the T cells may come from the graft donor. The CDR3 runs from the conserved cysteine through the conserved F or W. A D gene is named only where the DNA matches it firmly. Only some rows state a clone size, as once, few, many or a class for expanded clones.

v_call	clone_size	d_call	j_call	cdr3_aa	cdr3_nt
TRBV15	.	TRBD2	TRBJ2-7	CATSREKGSLLSGRYHEQYF	TGTGCCACCAGCAGAGAAAAGGGGTCCCTTTTGAGCGGGAGGTACCACGAGCAGTACTTC
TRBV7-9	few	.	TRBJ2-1	CASSPVRTAKYNEQFF	TGTGCCAGCAGCCCAGTGCGGACTGCTAAATACAATGAGCAGTTCTTC
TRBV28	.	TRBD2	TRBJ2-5	CASTGGLAGLETQYF	TGTGCCTCCACAGGGGGACTAGCGGGACTGGAGACCCAGTACTTC
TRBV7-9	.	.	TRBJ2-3	CASSLPVAPDTQYF	TGTGCCAGCAGCTTACCCGTTGCCCCAGATACGCAGTATTTT
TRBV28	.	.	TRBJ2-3	CASSSGLGGGTDTQYF	TGTGCCAGCAGTTCAGGGCTGGGGGGTGGAACAGATACGCAGTATTTT
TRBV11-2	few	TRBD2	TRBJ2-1	CASSLVGTSGSSSYNEQFF	TGTGCCAGCAGCTTAGTCGGGACTAGCGGTTCGAGCTCCTACAATGAGCAGTTCTTC
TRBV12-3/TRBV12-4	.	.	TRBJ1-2	CASSIDRPYGYTF	TGTGCCAGCAGTATCGACAGACCCTATGGCTACACCTTC
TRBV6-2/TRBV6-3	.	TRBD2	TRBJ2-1	CASSYGASGSNEQFF	TGTGCCAGCAGTTACGGCGCTAGCGGGAGTAATGAGCAGTTCTTC
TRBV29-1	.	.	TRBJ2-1	CSVGPRGPPNEQFF	TGCAGCGTTGGACCCAGGGGCCCACCGAATGAGCAGTTCTTC
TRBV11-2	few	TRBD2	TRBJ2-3	CASRFSGRADTQYF	TGTGCCAGCCGGTTTAGCGGGAGAGCAGATACGCAGTATTTT
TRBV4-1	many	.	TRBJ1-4	CASSQDGSGNEKLFF	TGCGCCAGCAGCCAAGATGGTAGTGGTAATGAAAAACTGTTTTTT
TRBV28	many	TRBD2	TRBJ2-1	CASSLALGPGLATYNEQFF	TGTGCCAGCAGTTTGGCTTTGGGACCGGGACTAGCTACCTACAATGAGCAGTTCTTC
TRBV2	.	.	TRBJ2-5	CASSVQAAPGETQYF	TGTGCCAGCAGTGTTCAGGCCGCCCCTGGGGAGACCCAGTACTTC
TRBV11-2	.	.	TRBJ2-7	CASSLPRKSYEQYF	TGTGCCAGCAGCTTACCGCGAAAATCCTACGAGCAGTACTTC
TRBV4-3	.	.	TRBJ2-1	CASSQDGGNEQFF	TGCGCCAGCAGCCAAGACGGGGGAAATGAGCAGTTCTTC
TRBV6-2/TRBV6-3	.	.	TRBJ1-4	CASSYSGGAHEKLFF	TGTGCCAGCAGTTACTCTGGAGGGGCTCACGAAAAACTGTTTTTT
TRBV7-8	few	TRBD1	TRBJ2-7	CASSTDRGRFYYEQYF	TGTGCCAGCAGCACTGACAGGGGGCGATTCTACTACGAGCAGTACTTC
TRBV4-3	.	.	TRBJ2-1	CASSQDGSEMNEQFF	TGCGCCAGCAGCCAAGATGGCTCGGAGATGAATGAGCAGTTCTTC
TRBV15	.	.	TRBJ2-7	CATSRDFELVSF	TGTGCCACCAGCAGAGATTTCGAACTAGTTTCCTTC
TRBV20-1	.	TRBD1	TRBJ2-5	CSAREGQGARETQYF	TGCAGTGCTAGAGAGGGTCAGGGGGCGAGGGAGACCCAGTACTTC
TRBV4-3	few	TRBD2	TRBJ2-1	CASSQSSGPYNEQFF	TGCGCCAGCAGCCAATCTAGCGGACCATACAATGAGCAGTTCTTC
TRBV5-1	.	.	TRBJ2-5	CASSFYGDQETQYF	TGCGCCAGCAGCTTTTACGGGGATCAAGAGACCCAGTACTTC
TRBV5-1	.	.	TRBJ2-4	CASSLEQTAKNIQYF	TGCGCCAGCAGCTTGGAGCAGACGGCCAAAAACATTCAGTACTTC
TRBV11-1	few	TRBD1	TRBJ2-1	CASSPNTGAGEQFF	TGTGCCAGCAGCCCAAATACAGGGGCAGGCGAGCAGTTCTTC
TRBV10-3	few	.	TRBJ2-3	CAISRLPRDDTQYF	TGTGCCATCAGCCGACTACCTAGGGATGATACGCAGTATTTT
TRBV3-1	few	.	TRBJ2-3	CASSQDQGTQYF	TGTGCCAGCAGCCAAGATCAGGGTACGCAGTATTTT
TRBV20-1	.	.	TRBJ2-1	CSASRYNEQFF	TGCAGTGCTAGTCGGTACAATGAGCAGTTCTTC
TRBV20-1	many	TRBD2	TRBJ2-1	CSALAGSSYNEQFF	TGCAGTGCCTTAGCGGGGAGCTCCTACAATGAGCAGTTCTTC
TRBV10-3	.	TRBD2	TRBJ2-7	CAISESSGSYEQYF	TGTGCCATCAGTGAATCTAGCGGGAGCTACGAGCAGTACTTC
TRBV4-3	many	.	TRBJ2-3	CASNGGTDTQYF	TGCGCCAGCAACGGAGGAACAGATACGCAGTATTTT
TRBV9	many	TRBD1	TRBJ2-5	CASSVGQGKETQYF	TGTGCCAGCAGCGTAGGACAGGGGAAAGAGACCCAGTACTTC
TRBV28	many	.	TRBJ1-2	CASSGAGPIYGYTF	TGTGCCAGCAGTGGGGCAGGACCTATCTATGGCTACACCTTC
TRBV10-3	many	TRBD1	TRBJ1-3	CAIRDRAISGNTIYF	TGTGCCATCAGGGACAGGGCGATCTCTGGAAACACCATATATTTT
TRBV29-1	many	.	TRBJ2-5	CSVEGSIGSQETQYF	TGCAGCGTTGAAGGGAGTATAGGGTCTCAAGAGACCCAGTACTTC
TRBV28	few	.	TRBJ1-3	CASSFPLGDTIYF	TGTGCCAGCAGTTTTCCCCTCGGGGACACCATATATTTT
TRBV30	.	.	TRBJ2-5	CAWRMGSTETQYF	TGTGCCTGGAGGATGGGAAGTACGGAGACCCAGTACTTC
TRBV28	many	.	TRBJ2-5	CASSLRGSRLVETQYF	TGTGCCAGCAGTTTAAGAGGGTCGAGGTTGGTGGAGACCCAGTACTTC
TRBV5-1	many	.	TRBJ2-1	CASSSNYNEQFF	TGCGCCAGCAGCTCTAATTACAATGAGCAGTTCTTC
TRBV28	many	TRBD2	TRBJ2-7	CASSQRGGGVEQYF	TGTGCCAGCAGTCAAAGGGGTGGGGGGGTCGAGCAGTACTTC
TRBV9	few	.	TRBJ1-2	CASRAPSLTGPYTF	TGTGCCAGCAGGGCACCCTCTCTGACAGGCCCTTACACCTTC
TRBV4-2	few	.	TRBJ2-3	CASSQARTGGPTDTQYF	TGTGCCAGCAGCCAAGCCAGGACTGGCGGACCCACAGATACGCAGTATTTT
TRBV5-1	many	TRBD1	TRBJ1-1	CASRTGTGLTEAFF	TGCGCCAGCAGGACAGGGACAGGGTTGACTGAAGCTTTCTTT
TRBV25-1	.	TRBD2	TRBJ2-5	CASSERWTSGHQETQYF	TGTGCCAGCAGTGAACGTTGGACTAGCGGACACCAAGAGACCCAGTACTTC
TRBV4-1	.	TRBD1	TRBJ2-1	CASSQDRGQGSYNEQFF	TGCGCCAGCAGCCAAGATAGGGGACAGGGCTCCTACAATGAGCAGTTCTTC
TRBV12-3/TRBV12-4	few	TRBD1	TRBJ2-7	CASSSTVGSGQVNYEQYF	TGTGCCAGCAGTTCAACCGTGGGTTCGGGACAGGTAAACTACGAGCAGTACTTC
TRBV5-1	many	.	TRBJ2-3	CASSSGTTDTQYF	TGCGCCAGCAGCTCCGGGACTACAGATACGCAGTATTTT
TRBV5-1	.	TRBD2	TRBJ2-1	CASSNGLAGDNEQFF	TGCGCCAGCAGTAACGGACTAGCGGGAGACAATGAGCAGTTCTTC
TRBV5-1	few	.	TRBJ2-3	CASSPAQFAKTDTQYF	TGCGCCAGCAGCCCCGCGCAATTCGCCAAGACAGATACGCAGTATTTT
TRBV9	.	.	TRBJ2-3	CASSPLVSSTDTQYF	TGTGCCAGCAGCCCTCTAGTTTCCAGCACAGATACGCAGTATTTT
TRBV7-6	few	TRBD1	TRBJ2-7	CASSLRFGDSSYEQYF	TGTGCCAGCAGCTTAAGATTTGGGGACAGCTCCTACGAGCAGTACTTC
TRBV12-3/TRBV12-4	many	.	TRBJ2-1	CASSPFKEQFF	TGTGCCAGCAGTCCATTCAAGGAGCAGTTCTTC
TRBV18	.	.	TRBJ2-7	CASSPGLLWRASYEQYF	TGTGCCAGCTCACCAGGCCTGCTCTGGCGGGCCTCCTACGAGCAGTACTTC
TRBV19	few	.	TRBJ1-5	CASSTIGQQNQPQHF	TGTGCCAGTAGTACAATCGGGCAACAAAATCAGCCCCAGCATTTT
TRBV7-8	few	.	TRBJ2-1	CASSSTRTGSRLANYNEQFF	TGTGCCAGCAGCTCGACAAGGACAGGGAGTAGACTAGCGAACTACAATGAGCAGTTCTTC
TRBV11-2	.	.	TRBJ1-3	CASSLGMRNTIYF	TGTGCCAGCAGCCTTGGGATGAGAAACACCATATATTTT